This T cell receptor (beta chain) was recovered during a study of lymphopenia after photon versus proton radiotherapy. Whole-study results and caveats: After lymphocyte nadir, photon-treated repertoires showed oligoclonal expansion, especially CD8+ Temra.

On this clone: Its antigen is currently unknown.

Sequencing used immunoSEQ multiplex PCR; TCRdb keeps in-frame clones, though not all of them. The data contain tens of thousands of clones, roughly 86% of them singletons. This CDR3 has 14 residues. Per germline, CDR1 SEHNR and CDR2 FQNEAQ (reference sequence). Trimming cost V 9 bases and J 4 bases; bases outside gene matches: 10. This TCR derives from a woman aged 60-70 years with cholangiocarcinoma. Some clones in this sample may be carry-over from other donors' samples. The V and J genes are TRBV7-9 and TRBJ2-7; 9 nucleotides match TRBD2. The material was peripheral blood, obtained from a patient treated with proton-based radiotherapy. CDR3: CASGSTSGSYEQYF. The CDR3 DNA sequence: TGTGCCAGTGGGTCGACTAGCGGTAGTTACGAGCAGTACTTC. Using reference TRBV7-9 and TRBJ2-7 for the parts outside the CDR3, the full variable domain is DTGVSQNPRHKITKRGQNVTFRCDPISEHNRLYWYRQTLGQGPEFLTYFQNEAQLEKSRLLSDRFSAERPKGSFSTLEIQRTEQGDSAMYLCASGSTSGSYEQYFGPGTRLTVT.